The 30 T cell receptor beta chains reported below all come from one sample, sequenced in a study of blood T cell repertoires in COVID-19. Some clones are missing from TCRdb's copy, which holds only in-frame ones; the method was immunoSEQ multiplex PCR. The table has 75,000 to 85,000 clones, around 88% seen once. The sequenced sample was peripheral blood. The receptors derive from a human donor in a cohort sampled during active COVID-19.

The V and J genes are TRBV4-2 and TRBJ2-7; weak D call: TRBD1 (5 bases). In germline, CDR1 is LGHNA, CDR2 YNFKEQ. CDR3 length: 15 residues. Trimming shortened V by 0 bases and J by 7 bases, and 16 bases separated the two germline ends. CDR3 region: CASSQDRGVVREQYF. CDR3 nucleotide sequence: TGTGCCAGCAGCCAAGATAGGGGTGTAGTACGGGAGCAGTACTTC.

CDR3 protein: CASSLERLNPYNEQFF. CDR3 coding DNA: TGTGCCAGCAGCTTAGAAAGACTGAACCCTTACAATGAGCAGTTCTTC. The chain is built from TRBV11-1 and TRBJ2-1; D remains ambiguous. CDR3 length equals 16 residues. V lost 1 base to trimming and J lost 4 bases, with 14 bases between them. Germline CDR1 reads SGHAT; CDR2 reads FQDESV (reference sequence).

The table lists this clone with a count of one. The chain links TRBV11-2 to TRBJ1-3; 8 bases match TRBD1. Germline lookup yields CDR1 SGHAT and CDR2 FQNNGV. The ends lost 5 bases at V and 0 bases at J; junction bases unmatched: 12. This CDR3 comprises 18 residues. CDR3 region: CASSKTGVTFSSGNTIYF. The DNA for the CDR3 is TGTGCCAGCAGCAAGACAGGGGTTACCTTTAGCTCTGGAAACACCATATATTTT.

The chain recombines TRBV10-3 with TRBJ2-7; unclear D gene. In germline, CDR1 is ENHRY, CDR2 SYGVKD. Trimming pared 4 bases from V and 4 bases from J, leaving 11 bases between. The CDR3 extends over 13 amino acids. The CDR3 DNA is TGTGCCATCAGTGGGGCCACTGGGTACGAGCAGTACTTC. Translating gives CAISGATGYEQYF.

V usage is TRBV2 and J usage is TRBJ1-6, with D perhaps matching TRBD1 (5 bases). From germline, CDR1 is SNHLY and CDR2 FYNNEI. Trimming stripped 6 bases from V and 7 bases from J, with 16 bases between. The CDR3 sequence is 15 residues long. CDR3 nucleotide sequence: TGTGCCAGCAGGGGGCAGGGAGGATCGAATTCACCCCTCCACTTT. The encoded protein is CASRGQGGSNSPLHF.

V usage is TRBV7-9 and J usage is TRBJ2-1; 8 bases are shared with TRBD1. V trimming: 0 bases; J trimming: 4 bases; junction bases outside the gene matches: 8. The germline V gene has CDR1 SEHNR and CDR2 FQNEAQ (reference sequence). The CDR3 spans 17 residues. For the CDR3, the DNA is TGTGCCAGCAGCTTAGCAGGGGTCAGGGGGCCTTACAATGAGCAGTTCTTC. This codes for CASSLAGVRGPYNEQFF.

This clone has a handful of counts. The chain uses TRBV5-4 and TRBJ1-2; D ambiguous. The CDR3 consists of 13 residues. The V end was cut by 6 bases, the J end by 2 bases, with 11 bases between. Germline loops: CDR1 SGHNT, CDR2 YYREEE (reference sequence). CDR3 protein: CASTQTGNYGYTF. In nucleotides, the CDR3 is TGTGCCAGCACCCAGACGGGGAACTATGGCTACACCTTC.

The gene calls are TRBV7-2 and TRBJ1-3; 8 bases match TRBD1. CDR1 is SGHTA, CDR2 FQGNSA, per germline. V trimming: 2 bases; J trimming: 4 bases; junction bases outside the gene matches: 4. This CDR3 region has 15 residues. DNA for the CDR3: TGTGCCAGCAGCTTATGGCAGGGGGCAGGAAACACCATATATTTT. Protein sequence: CASSLWQGAGNTIYF.

The rearrangement joins TRBV3-1 (or the pseudogene TRBV3-2) to TRBJ1-1, with TRBD1 identical over 9 bases. Germline-derived CDR1 and CDR2 are LGHDT and YNNKEL (reference sequence). J was trimmed by 5 bases and V by 4 bases; bases with no gene match: 11. CDR3 length equals 16 residues. The CDR3 loop reads CASSLGTGRSMTEAFF. DNA of the CDR3: TGTGCCAGCAGCCTCGGGACAGGGCGTTCGATGACTGAAGCTTTCTTT.

V usage is TRBV2 and J usage is TRBJ1-1; D remains unclear. Trimming took 6 bases from V and 4 from J, leaving 9 bases between them. This CDR3 is built from 12 residues. Looked up from germline, CDR1 is SNHLY and CDR2 is FYNNEI. The CDR3, as DNA: TGTGCCAGCAGCGGGGATGGCACTGAAGCTTTCTTT. It specifies CASSGDGTEAFF.

The chain combines TRBV7-3 with TRBJ2-1; 11 bases agree with TRBD2. CDR3 size: 16 residues. The germline V gene encodes CDR1 SGHTA and CDR2 FQGTGA. The V gene end was trimmed by 5 bases and the J gene end by 4 bases; junction bases not matched to a gene: 7. CDR3 DNA sequence: TGTGCCAGCAGCCACCATGGGACTAGCGGTTACAATGAGCAGTTCTTC. Its translation: CASSHHGTSGYNEQFF.

The chain combines TRBV7-2 with TRBJ2-2, with a tentative D call TRBD1 (5 bases). Germline CDR1 is SGHTA and CDR2 is FQGNSA. CDR3 size: 15 residues. The germline V and J ends were trimmed by 9 bases and 4 bases, with 18 bases remaining between them. The DNA for the CDR3 is TGTGCCAGTAGTCTTCAGGGAATAAGCACCGGGGAGCTGTTTTTT. Protein: CASSLQGISTGELFF.

V is TRBV5-1 and J is TRBJ2-3; a weak D match, TRBD2 (6 bases). Trimming removed 0 bases at V and 3 bases at J, with 8 bases between. This CDR3 has 14 amino acids. The germline V gene encodes CDR1 SGHRS and CDR2 YFSETQ. The CDR3 coding sequence is TGCGCCAGCAGCTTGGCGGGGGTAACAGATACGCAGTATTTT. Translating it yields CASSLAGVTDTQYF.

The chain joins TRBV5-4 to TRBJ2-2, with 10 positions matching TRBD1. Germline V gene data show CDR1 as SGHNT and CDR2 as YYREEE (reference sequence). The CDR3 runs 15 residues. J was trimmed by 5 bases and V by 1 base; bases with no gene match: 2. DNA of the CDR3: TGTGCCAGCAGCTTGATGGGACAGGGGACCGGGGAGCTGTTTTTT. As protein: CASSLMGQGTGELFF. The full variable domain, with the rest looked up from reference TRBV5-4 and TRBJ2-2, is ETGVTQSPTHLIKTRGQQVTLRCSSQSGHNTVSWYQQALGQGPQFIFQYYREEENGRGNFPPRFSGLQFPNYSSELNVNALELDDSALYLCASSLMGQGTGELFFGEGSRLTVL.

This rearrangement joins TRBV5-1 to TRBJ2-7, with 7 bases that match TRBD1. Germline V lookup: CDR1 SGHRS, CDR2 YFSETQ. The J segment lost 4 bases and the V segment lost 0 bases, leaving 10 bases of the junction unmatched. The length of the CDR3 is 16 residues. CDR3: CASSLGQGRVRYEQYF. Written as DNA, the CDR3 is TGCGCCAGCAGCTTGGGACAGGGCAGGGTGAGGTACGAGCAGTACTTC. The complete variable domain, with remaining parts taken from reference TRBV5-1 and TRBJ2-7, reads KAGVTQTPRYLIKTRGQQVTLSCSPISGHRSVSWYQQTPGQGLQFLFEYFSETQRNKGNFPGRFSGRQFSNSRSEMNVSTLELGDSALYLCASSLGQGRVRYEQYFGPGTRLTVT.

The V gene is TRBV9, the J gene TRBJ1-1; the match to TRBD1 covers 7 bases. Germline CDR1 and CDR2: SGDLS and YYNGEE. This CDR3 is built from 14 residues. Unmatched junction bases numbered 4, after V lost 4 bases and J lost 1 base. The CDR3 loop is CASSFSGGNTEAFF. Written as DNA, the CDR3 is TGTGCCAGCAGCTTCTCAGGGGGGAACACTGAAGCTTTCTTT.

This clone appeared a single time. The chain couples TRBV20-1 to TRBJ1-2, with 7 bases identical to TRBD1. The CDR3 has 11 amino acids. CDR1 and CDR2 (germline): DFQATT, SNEGSKA (reference sequence). After removal of 6 bases from V and 5 bases from J, the junction contained 3 bases not matched to a gene. The CDR3 nucleotides read TGCAGTGCCCCGACAGGGTATGGCTACACCTTC. It codes for CSAPTGYGYTF.

The chain combines TRBV6-4 with TRBJ2-1; 9 nucleotides align to TRBD1. The germline CDR1 and CDR2 sequences are MRHNA and SNTAGT. The CDR3 loop spans 15 amino acids. Trimming removed 6 bases from V and 1 base from J; junction bases left unmatched: 4. CDR3 DNA sequence: TGTGCCAGCAGCTCGGACAGGGGATCCTACAATGAGCAGTTCTTC. It translates to CASSSDRGSYNEQFF.

The chain joins TRBV11-3 to TRBJ2-5, with 9 nucleotides matching TRBD1. The CDR3 totals 14 residues. Trimming at V came to 3 bases and at J to 9 bases, leaving 8 bases not matched to a gene. Germline V lookup: CDR1 SGHNT, CDR2 YENEEA. CDR3 amino acids: CASSFRDRATAQYF. For the CDR3, the DNA is TGTGCCAGCAGCTTCCGGGACAGGGCGACGGCCCAGTACTTC.

The chain is built from TRBV5-1 and TRBJ1-2, with D tentatively TRBD1 (6 bases). The CDR3 contains 14 residues. Germline V CDR1 and CDR2: SGHRS, YFSETQ. The V and J ends lost 1 base and 3 bases respectively, with 10 bases between them. Here the CDR3 DNA reads TGCGCCAGCAGCTTGCCCAGACAGGACTATGGCTACACCTTC. Translating it yields CASSLPRQDYGYTF. The full variable domain, its missing parts supplied by reference TRBV5-1 and TRBJ1-2, is KAGVTQTPRYLIKTRGQQVTLSCSPISGHRSVSWYQQTPGQGLQFLFEYFSETQRNKGNFPGRFSGRQFSNSRSEMNVSTLELGDSALYLCASSLPRQDYGYTFGSGTRLTVV.

CDR3 in DNA: TGTGCCAGCAGCCTCTCTAGAGCAACTAATGAAAAACTGTTTTTT. Amino acid sequence: CASSLSRATNEKLFF. The rearrangement joins TRBV14 to TRBJ1-4; D gene ambiguous. The CDR3 spans 15 residues. Germline CDR1 and CDR2: SGHDN and FVKESK. The V end was cut by 4 bases, the J end by 0 bases, with 9 bases between.

This clone showed up just a few times. The chain recombines TRBV6-5 with TRBJ2-7; a weak D match, TRBD1 (5 bases). The CDR3 is made up of 14 amino acids. V shed 5 bases and J shed 4 bases, with 15 bases lying between them. Germline loops: CDR1 MNHEY, CDR2 SVGAGI. Here the CDR3 DNA reads TGTGCCAGCAGTCCCCGTCTTGGGGCGTACGAGCAGTACTTC. Translation gives CASSPRLGAYEQYF.

The V gene is TRBV19, the J gene TRBJ2-3, with 10 bases identical to TRBD1. The CDR3 totals 16 residues. CDR1 and CDR2 from the germline V gene are LNHDA and SQIVND (reference sequence). V dropped 6 bases and J dropped 5; count of bases not matched to a gene: 11. The CDR3 loop reads CASSVGVGTGVDTQYF. DNA of the CDR3: TGTGCCAGTAGCGTTGGCGTCGGGACAGGGGTAGATACGCAGTATTTT.

The rearrangement joins TRBV30 to TRBJ1-1, with a weak D call TRBD1 (5 bases). The germline V gene has CDR1 GTSNPN and CDR2 SVGIG (reference sequence). The CDR3 is made up of 14 amino acids. V lost 0 bases to trimming and J lost 0 bases, with 8 bases between them. Written as DNA, the CDR3 is TGTGCCTGGAGTGTTTCGGGGGTGAACACTGAAGCTTTCTTT. Protein: CAWSVSGVNTEAFF.

The V call is TRBV30, the J call TRBJ2-3; 11 bases match TRBD2. The CDR3 is made up of 15 amino acids. The germline V gene encodes CDR1 GTSNPN and CDR2 SVGIG (reference sequence). Germline trimming cut 2 bases from V and 5 bases from J; bases unmatched to any gene: 6. The CDR3 DNA is TGTGCCTGGAGTCCGACTAGCGGGGTGAAAGATACGCAGTATTTT. Translating gives CAWSPTSGVKDTQYF.

The rearrangement joins TRBV4-2 to TRBJ2-7, with TRBD1 identical over 9 bases. The junction had 4 bases not matched to a gene; V was cut back by 2 bases and J by 5 bases. Germline CDR1 reads LGHNA; CDR2 reads YNFKEQ. This CDR3 has 14 residues. The CDR3 is CASSQRRQGDEQYF. The CDR3 DNA reads as TGTGCCAGCAGCCAAAGGAGACAGGGGGACGAGCAGTACTTC.

The V call is TRBV4-2, the J call TRBJ2-7, with 14 bases matching TRBD2. This CDR3 has 19 amino acids. V was pared by 0 bases and J by 5 bases, with 12 bases of the junction left unmatched. The germline V gene encodes CDR1 LGHNA and CDR2 YNFKEQ. CDR3 loop: CASSQDSQPRGLAGDEQYF. The CDR3, as DNA: TGTGCCAGCAGCCAAGATAGCCAACCAAGGGGACTAGCGGGAGACGAGCAGTACTTC.

CDR3 DNA: TGTGCCAGTAGTATAGCCGGACTGGCGGGAGAAAAACTGTTTTTT. Protein product: CASSIAGLAGEKLFF. This chain links TRBV19 with TRBJ1-4, with D hard to call. Germline CDR1 reads LNHDA; CDR2 reads SQIVND (reference sequence). This CDR3 has 15 residues. Trimming stripped 1 base from V and 8 bases from J, with 14 bases between.

The chain carries TRBV11-2 and TRBJ2-5; TRBD2 aligns across 10 bases. Germline loops: CDR1 SGHAT, CDR2 FQNNGV. This CDR3 comprises 17 residues. After removal of 1 base from V and 5 bases from J, the junction contained 10 bases not matched to a gene. The CDR3 spells CASSLGALAGLKETQYF. In DNA form, the CDR3 reads TGTGCCAGCAGCTTAGGAGCACTAGCGGGGCTAAAGGAGACCCAGTACTTC.

The rearrangement joins TRBV2 to TRBJ1-2, with TRBD1 as a possible D gene (6 bases). The V end was cut by 7 bases, the J end by 1 base, with 10 bases between. Per germline, CDR1 SNHLY and CDR2 FYNNEI. This CDR3 is built from 13 residues. The CDR3 DNA follows: TGTGCCAGCATTAAACAGGGTAACTATGGCTACACCTTC. Residues: CASIKQGNYGYTF.